The TCR beta chain under discussion was sequenced for a study of blood T cell repertoires in COVID-19. About the study: Spain, Italy and the United States supplied samples that represented acute and convalescent COVID-19.

Researchers sorted participants into cohorts using their self-reported clinical history. Before being deemed recovered, Cohort 3 donors had two negative PCRs, clearance, or symptom resolution. Per the original data handling: By means of reference gene primer amplification, nucleated cell counts were estimated. Method: immunoSEQ multiplex PCR; TCRdb's copy keeps in-frame clones and lacks some. V and J calls and clone size are given by that table; D and trimming were obtained from the DNA. The sample has roughly 360,000 clones; 80% to 85% are singletons. Germline CDR1 reads MNHEY; CDR2 reads SVGAGI. The germline V and J ends were trimmed by 5 bases and 5 bases, with 9 bases remaining between them. The length of the CDR3 is 12 residues.

Input material: PBMCs or T cells enriched from blood (not recorded which). This TCR derives from a woman aged 45 to 65 who had recovered from COVID-19. This chain uses TRBV6-5 with TRBJ2-5, with D perhaps matching TRBD2 (5 bases). The CDR3 DNA follows: TGTGCCAGCAGTCCTCCTAGCGAGACCCAGTACTTC. It is translated as CASSPPSETQYF.